This T cell receptor (beta chain) was found in a study of shared clonotypes between healthy human individuals. Germline assignment: CDR1 LNHDA and CDR2 SQIVND (reference sequence). V lost 0 bases and J 3 bases, leaving 5 bases between the germline ends. The CDR3 covers 13 residues. Data came from immunoSEQ multiplex PCR; TCRdb stores just in-frame clones and leaves some out. Of over a million clones in the sample, roughly 96% were seen once. What was sequenced was naive CD4+ T cells sorted from blood. Documented subset: CD45RA+ positively selected. This TCR was recovered from a man under 40 in good health. This chain links TRBV19 with TRBJ1-1, with no clear D. CDR3 DNA: TGTGCCAGTAGTATAGATGTTTACACTGAAGCTTTCTTT. Translated: CASSIDVYTEAFF.